Sequencing of this T cell receptor (beta chain) was carried out in a study of post-analysis software for immune sequencing data. This clonotype was seen more than once but under ten times. Incorporated into the TCR beta cDNA libraries were unique molecular identifiers, which served to reduce PCR and sequencing biases. MiXCR, run by TCRdb on the PCR reads, gives a single entry per CDR3 protein. Here the sample spans hundreds of thousands of distinct CDR3 sequences, about 50% being singletons. This TCR came from a girl aged 5 to 17 with multiple sclerosis. Source material: blood.

The CDR3 is CASSRGTSGADEQFF. As DNA, the CDR3 is TGCGCCAGCAGCCGAGGGACTAGCGGGGCTGATGAGCAGTTCTTC. This chain uses TRBV5-1 with TRBJ2-1; the match to TRBD2 covers 13 bases. Trimming took 4 bases from V and 8 from J; bases not matched to a gene: 6. Germline lookup yields CDR1 SGHRS and CDR2 YFSETQ. The CDR3 covers 15 residues.